The clone carrying this T cell receptor beta chain was recorded at least ten times. The authors built TCR beta libraries using iRepertoire HTBI primers and Arm-PCR of CDR3 regions. TCRdb reprocessed the multiplex PCR reads via MiXCR and lists one record per CDR3 protein. The sample comprises 300,000 to 450,000 distinct CDR3 sequences, about a sixth of which are singletons, and roughly 20% rests with the top ten. These data belong to a study of regulatory T cells in long-lasting Graves disease. Germline-derived CDR1 and CDR2 are SGHTA and FQGNSA. CDR3 length: 18 residues. Trimming removed 1 base at V and 5 bases at J, with 23 bases between. Time point indicated: newly diagnosed GD, antithyroid drugs for less than 3 months. RNA extracted from PBMCs served as the sequencing template.

The specimen was peripheral blood mononuclear cells (PBMCs), collected at new diagnosis, from a patient treated with antithyroid drugs. This receptor was identified in a female donor with Graves disease. This chain uses TRBV7-2 with TRBJ1-2, with D maybe TRBD1 (6 bases). CDR3 sequence (DNA): TGTGCCAGCAGCTTAGGACTGGCAGGGGACCGGCCGGGGTATGGCTACACCTTC. Translating it yields CASSLGLAGDRPGYGYTF.